This T cell receptor (beta chain) came from a study of blood T cell repertoires in COVID-19. Overall study context: COVID-19 samples from acute and convalescent phases originated in the United States, Italy and Spain. T cells, B-cell-depleted T cells, or PBMCs supplied cDNA or gDNA.

Per the original methods: Using reference gene primer amplification, nucleated cell counts were estimated. Clones were sequenced by immunoSEQ multiplex PCR, and TCRdb holds only the in-frame ones, with some missing. V and J calls plus clone size are reproduced from that table; the DNA served to infer D and trimming. The sample includes 500,000 to 600,000 clones, 85% to 90% seen only once; the top ten take 7.8%. Recruited during active infection, patients (from Seattle) were subsequently followed longitudinally. CDR1 SGHNT and CDR2 YYREEE come from the germline V gene (reference sequence). The CDR3 sequence is 16 residues long. The V end was cut by 4 bases, the J end by 3 bases, with 16 bases between.

Sequencing was performed on peripheral blood. The TCR comes from a woman in her fifties or sixties with COVID-19, enrolled during active disease. This chain uses TRBV5-4 with TRBJ1-4; tentatively, D is TRBD1 (5 bases). The CDR3 region is CASSAGRRGANEKLFF. The CDR3 coding sequence is TGTGCCAGCAGCGCTGGCAGGAGGGGTGCTAATGAAAAACTGTTTTTT.